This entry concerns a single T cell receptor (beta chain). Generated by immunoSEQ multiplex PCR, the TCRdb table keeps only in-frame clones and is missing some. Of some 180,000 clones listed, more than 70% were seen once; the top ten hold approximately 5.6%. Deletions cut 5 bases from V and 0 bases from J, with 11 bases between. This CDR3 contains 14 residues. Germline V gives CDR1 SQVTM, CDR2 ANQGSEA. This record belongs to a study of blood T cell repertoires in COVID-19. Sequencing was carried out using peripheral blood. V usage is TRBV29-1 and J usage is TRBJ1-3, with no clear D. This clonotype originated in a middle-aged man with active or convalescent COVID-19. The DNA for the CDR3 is TGCAGCGTTTTACCGGGAGTCTCTGGAAACACCATATATTTT. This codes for CSVLPGVSGNTIYF.